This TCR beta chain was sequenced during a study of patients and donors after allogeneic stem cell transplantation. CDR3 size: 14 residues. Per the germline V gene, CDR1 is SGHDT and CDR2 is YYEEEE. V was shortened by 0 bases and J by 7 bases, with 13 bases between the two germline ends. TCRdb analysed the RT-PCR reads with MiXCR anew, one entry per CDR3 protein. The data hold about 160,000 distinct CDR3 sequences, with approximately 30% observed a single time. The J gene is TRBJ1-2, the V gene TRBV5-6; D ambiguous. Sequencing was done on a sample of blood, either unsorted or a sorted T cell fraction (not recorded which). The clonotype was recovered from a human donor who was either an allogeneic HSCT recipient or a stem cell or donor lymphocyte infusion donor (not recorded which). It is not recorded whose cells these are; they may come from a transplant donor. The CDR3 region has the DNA TGTGCCAGCAGCTTGGACATACGAGACCCTGGCTACACCTTC. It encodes CASSLDIRDPGYTF.